This T cell receptor (beta chain) was sequenced during a study of blood T cell repertoires in COVID-19. Trimming took off 1 base at V and 7 bases at J, with 17 bases between the two ends. In germline, CDR1 is LGHDT, CDR2 YNNKEL (reference sequence). CDR3 length equals 16 residues. Profiled with immunoSEQ multiplex PCR; TCRdb holds only in-frame clones, not every one. The sample includes approximately 300,000 clones, around 86% of them seen just once. Source material: PBMCs or T cells enriched from blood (not recorded which). V and J are TRBV3-1 (or the pseudogene TRBV3-2) and TRBJ2-1; D possibly corresponds to TRBD2 (7 bases). This sequence originates from a man under 40 who had recovered from COVID-19. The chain's CDR3 is CASSQGKGGLRNEQFF. CDR3 bases: TGTGCCAGCAGCCAAGGAAAGGGGGGGTTAAGGAATGAGCAGTTCTTC.